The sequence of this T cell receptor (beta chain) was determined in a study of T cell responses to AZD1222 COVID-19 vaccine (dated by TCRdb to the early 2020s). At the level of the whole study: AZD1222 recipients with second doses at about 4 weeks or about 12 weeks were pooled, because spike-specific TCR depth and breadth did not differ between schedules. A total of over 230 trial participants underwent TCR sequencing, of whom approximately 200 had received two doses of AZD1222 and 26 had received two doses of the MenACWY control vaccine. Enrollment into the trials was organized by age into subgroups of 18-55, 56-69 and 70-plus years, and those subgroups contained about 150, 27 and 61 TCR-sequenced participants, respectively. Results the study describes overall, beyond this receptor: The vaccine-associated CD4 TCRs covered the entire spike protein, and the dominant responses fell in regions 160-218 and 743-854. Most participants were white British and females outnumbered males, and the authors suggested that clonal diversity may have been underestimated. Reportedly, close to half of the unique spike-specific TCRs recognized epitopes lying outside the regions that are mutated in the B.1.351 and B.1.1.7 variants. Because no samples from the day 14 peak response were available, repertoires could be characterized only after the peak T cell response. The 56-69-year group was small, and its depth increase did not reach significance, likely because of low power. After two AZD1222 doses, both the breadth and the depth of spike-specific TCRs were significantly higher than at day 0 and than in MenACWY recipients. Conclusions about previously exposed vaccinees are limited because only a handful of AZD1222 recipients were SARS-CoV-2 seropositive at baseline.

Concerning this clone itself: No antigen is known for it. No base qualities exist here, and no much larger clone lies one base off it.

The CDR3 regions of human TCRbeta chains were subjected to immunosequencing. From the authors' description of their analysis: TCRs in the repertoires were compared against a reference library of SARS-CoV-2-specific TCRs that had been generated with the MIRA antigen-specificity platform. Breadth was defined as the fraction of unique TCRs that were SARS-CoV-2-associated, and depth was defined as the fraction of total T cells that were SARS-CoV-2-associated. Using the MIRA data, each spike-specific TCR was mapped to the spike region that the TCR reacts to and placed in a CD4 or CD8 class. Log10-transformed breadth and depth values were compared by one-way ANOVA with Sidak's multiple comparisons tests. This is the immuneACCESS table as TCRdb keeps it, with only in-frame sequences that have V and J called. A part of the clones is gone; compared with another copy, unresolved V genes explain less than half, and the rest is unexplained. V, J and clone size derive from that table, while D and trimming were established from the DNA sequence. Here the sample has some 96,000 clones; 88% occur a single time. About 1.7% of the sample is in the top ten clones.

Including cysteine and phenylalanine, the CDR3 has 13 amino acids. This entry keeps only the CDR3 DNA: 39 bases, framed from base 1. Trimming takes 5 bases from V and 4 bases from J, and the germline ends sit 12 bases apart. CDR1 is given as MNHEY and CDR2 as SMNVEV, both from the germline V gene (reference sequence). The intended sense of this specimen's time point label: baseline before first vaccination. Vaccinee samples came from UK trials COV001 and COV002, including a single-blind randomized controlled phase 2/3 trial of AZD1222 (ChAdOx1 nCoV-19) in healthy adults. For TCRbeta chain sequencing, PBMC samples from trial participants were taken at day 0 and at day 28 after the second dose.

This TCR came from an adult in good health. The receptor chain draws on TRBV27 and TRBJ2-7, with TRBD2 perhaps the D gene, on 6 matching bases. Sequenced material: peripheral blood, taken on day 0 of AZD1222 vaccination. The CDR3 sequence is CASSPASGYEQYF. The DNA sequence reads TGTGCCAGCAGTCCAGCCAGCGGGTACGAGCAGTACTTC.